This entry concerns a single T cell receptor (beta chain). Its antigen is unidentified. Germline lookup yields CDR1 SQVTM and CDR2 ANQGSEA. The V end was cut by 1 base, the J end by 2 bases, with 11 bases between. The CDR3 is made up of 14 amino acids. Produced via immunoSEQ multiplex PCR; TCRdb's table is partial and in-frame only. The table includes roughly 100,000 clones, 90% to 95% detected once. The source of the sample is a study of graft-versus-host responses after intestinal transplantation. The sequence was obtained from a human donor who received an intestinal transplant. This sequence joins TRBV29-1 and TRBJ1-1; D is unclear. Sequences were derived from unstimulated CD8+ T cells sorted from spleen or lymph node cells, sampled before intestinal transplant. DNA of the CDR3: TGCAGCGTTGAAGGTCCGGCGGGAAACACTGAAGCTTTCTTT. Protein sequence: CSVEGPAGNTEAFF.